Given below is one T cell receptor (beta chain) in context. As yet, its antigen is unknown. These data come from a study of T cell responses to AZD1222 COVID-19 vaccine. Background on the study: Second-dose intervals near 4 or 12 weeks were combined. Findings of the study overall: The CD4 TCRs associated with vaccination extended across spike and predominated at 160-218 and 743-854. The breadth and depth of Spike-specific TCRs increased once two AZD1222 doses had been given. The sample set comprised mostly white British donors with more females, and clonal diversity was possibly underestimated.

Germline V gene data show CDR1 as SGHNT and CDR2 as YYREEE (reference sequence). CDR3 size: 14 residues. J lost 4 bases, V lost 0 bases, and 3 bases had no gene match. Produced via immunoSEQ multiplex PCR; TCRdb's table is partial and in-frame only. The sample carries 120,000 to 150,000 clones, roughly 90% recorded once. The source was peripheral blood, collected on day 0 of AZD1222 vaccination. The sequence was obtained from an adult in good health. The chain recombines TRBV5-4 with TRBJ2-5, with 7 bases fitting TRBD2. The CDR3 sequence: CASSLEGTTETQYF. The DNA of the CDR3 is TGTGCCAGCAGCTTGGAAGGGACTACAGAGACCCAGTACTTC.